This T cell receptor beta chain was retrieved from a study of T cell changes during pregnancy in multiple sclerosis. Some clones are missing from TCRdb's copy, which holds only in-frame ones; the method was immunoSEQ multiplex PCR. Of around 39,000 clones listed, roughly 92% were seen once; the top ten hold 1.2%. This clone has a single count. Deletions cut 0 bases from V and 2 bases from J, with 5 bases between. Germline CDR1 reads SEHNR; CDR2 reads FQNEAQ (reference sequence). This CDR3 contains 13 residues. V gene TRBV7-9 combines with J gene TRBJ2-7; D unclear. Input material: PBMCs (not recorded whether the cells were cultured). The sequence was obtained from a female donor with multiple sclerosis, enrolled in a pregnancy study. CDR3 protein: CASSLAVPYEQYF. The DNA of the CDR3 is TGTGCCAGCAGCTTAGCCGTACCCTACGAGCAGTACTTC.